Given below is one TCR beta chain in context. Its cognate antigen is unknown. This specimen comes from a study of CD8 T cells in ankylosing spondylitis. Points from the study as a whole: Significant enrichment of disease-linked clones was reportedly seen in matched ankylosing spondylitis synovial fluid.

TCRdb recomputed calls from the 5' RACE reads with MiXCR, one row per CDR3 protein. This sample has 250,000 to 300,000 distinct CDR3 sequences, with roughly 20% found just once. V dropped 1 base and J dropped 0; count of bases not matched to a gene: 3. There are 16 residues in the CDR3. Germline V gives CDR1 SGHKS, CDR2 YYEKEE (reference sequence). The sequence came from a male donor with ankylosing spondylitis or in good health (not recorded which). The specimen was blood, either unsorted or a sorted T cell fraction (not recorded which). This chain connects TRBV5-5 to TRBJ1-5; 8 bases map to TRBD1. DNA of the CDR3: TGTGCCAGCAGCTTGACAGGGGGTGATAGCAATCAGCCCCAGCATTTT. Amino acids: CASSLTGGDSNQPQHF.